This is a list of T cell receptor beta chains from one sample in a study of vaccination effects on CD4 cells after COVID-19. These receptors' antigens are unknown. Measured with immunoSEQ multiplex PCR; TCRdb has only the in-frame clones, and not every one. The sample has 55,000 or so clones; around 67% are singletons. The specimen comprised CD4+ T cells from PBMCs cultured with SARS-CoV-2 spike peptides, sampled before COVID-19 vaccination. The receptors stem from a human donor who received a COVID-19 vaccine. Both conserved end residues are part of each CDR3. A D gene is named only where the DNA matches it firmly. Not all rows give a size; the values are once, few, many and, for expanded clones, a class.

d_call clone_size j_call v_call cdr3_nt cdr3_aa
- - TRBJ1-5 TRBV30 TGTGCCTGGAGTGTCAGGTCCAATCAGCCCCAGCATTTT CAWSVRSNQPQHF
- - TRBJ2-5 TRBV19 TGTGCCAGTAGTATAGGAGGTGAGACCCAGTACTTC CASSIGGETQYF
- - TRBJ1-2 TRBV6-6 TGTGCCAGCAGTTACATCAGCAGGGGTGATGGCTACACCTTC CASSYISRGDGYTF
- - TRBJ1-5 TRBV7-2 TGTGCCAGCAGCTCTCAAAATCAGCCCCAGCATTTT CASSSQNQPQHF
- - TRBJ1-5 TRBV6-2/TRBV6-3 TGTGCCAGCAGTTATCAGGGTATCAATCAGCCCCAGCATTTT CASSYQGINQPQHF
- - TRBJ2-6 TRBV4-1 TGCGCCAGCAGCCAAGTCGCGGGCGGGGCCAACGTCCTGACTTTC CASSQVAGGANVLTF
- - TRBJ2-5 TRBV2 TGTGCCAGCAGGGAGACAGGAGGGGAGACCCAGTACTTC CASRETGGETQYF
TRBD2 - TRBJ2-1 TRBV11-3 TGTGCCAGCAGCCAAGCGGGGGGGCACAATGAGCAGTTCTTC CASSQAGGHNEQFF
- few TRBJ1-5 TRBV4-1 TGCGCCAGCAGCCAAATCTCGGGGCCCCAGCATTTT CASSQISGPQHF
- - TRBJ2-1 TRBV4-3 TGCGCCAGCAGCCAAGAACGGTCCGACACCTACAATGAGCAGTTCTTC CASSQERSDTYNEQFF
- - TRBJ1-3 TRBV29-1 TGCAGCGTTGGACAGATCTCTGGAAACACCATATATTTT CSVGQISGNTIYF
TRBD2 - TRBJ2-7 TRBV9 TGTGCCAGCAGCCCGTCGGGAGGGCCGGTTTACGAGCAGTACTTC CASSPSGGPVYEQYF
- once TRBJ1-3 TRBV3-1/TRBV3-2 TGTGCCAGCAGCCAGGGGTTCAGTGGAAACACCATATATTTT CASSQGFSGNTIYF
TRBD1 - TRBJ2-7 TRBV6-1 TGTGCCAGCAGTGAATGGGACAGGGGGCCCTACGAGCAGTACTTC CASSEWDRGPYEQYF
- - TRBJ1-6 TRBV6-1 TGTGCCAGCAGTGAGTCCGCGCGATATAATTCACCCCTCCACTTT CASSESARYNSPLHF
- few TRBJ2-2 TRBV3-1/TRBV3-2 TGTGCCAGCAGCCTACAGGGAACCGGGGAGCTGTTTTTT CASSLQGTGELFF
TRBD1 few TRBJ1-4 TRBV4-1 TGCGCCAGCAGAGATGGGAGGGGGCAGGGGACTAATGAAAAACTGTTTTTT CASRDGRGQGTNEKLFF
TRBD2 - TRBJ2-3 TRBV18 TGTGCCAGCTCACCCCCCGGGACTAGCGGGAGGACAGATACGCAGTATTTT CASSPPGTSGRTDTQYF
- - TRBJ1-1 TRBV6-2/TRBV6-3 TGTGCCAGCAGTTATCCCGGGCCGTTGACTGAAGCTTTCTTT CASSYPGPLTEAFF
- few TRBJ1-1 TRBV5-1 TGCGCCAGCAGCTTGATAACGGAGAACACTGAAGCTTTCTTT CASSLITENTEAFF
- - TRBJ1-2 TRBV4-2 TGTGCCAGCAGCCAACCGGGACGGGCCTCCTATGGCTACACCTTC CASSQPGRASYGYTF
- - TRBJ1-1 TRBV5-4 TGTGCCAGCAGCGTCAGGGGTACTGAAGCTTTCTTT CASSVRGTEAFF
- - TRBJ2-2 TRBV30 TGTGCCTGGAGTGTAGGGCATTCCCGGGGGACCGGGGAGCTGTTTTTT CAWSVGHSRGTGELFF
- - TRBJ2-1 TRBV19 TGTGCCAGTAGTATGACCTACAATGAGCAGTTCTTC CASSMTYNEQFF
- - TRBJ1-1 TRBV2 TGTGCCAGCAGTTCCGGGGAGGGCACTGAAGCTTTCTTT CASSSGEGTEAFF
- - TRBJ2-5 TRBV24-1 TGTGCCACCAGTGTGGGGGAGACCCAGTACTTC CATSVGETQYF
TRBD1 once TRBJ1-6 TRBV14 TGTGCCAGCAGCCTCTCCGGGACAGGGACACCCCTCCACTTT CASSLSGTGTPLHF
- - TRBJ1-2 TRBV28 TGTGCCAGCAGTTTTTTGGATGGCTACACCTTC CASSFLDGYTF
TRBD2 - TRBJ2-3 TRBV5-1 TGCGCCAGCAGCATTGGGACTAGCGGGGGGAGCACAGATACGCAGTATTTT CASSIGTSGGSTDTQYF
- - TRBJ1-2 TRBV28 TGTGCCAGCAGCCAAATCTTCTATGGCTTCACCTTC CASSQIFYGFTF
- - TRBJ1-2 TRBV29-1 TGCAGCGGGACGGACCCCTTTAACTATGGCTACACCTTC CSGTDPFNYGYTF
TRBD2 - TRBJ2-5 TRBV6-5 TGTGCCAGCAGATTCACTAGCGGGTCCCGGGAGACCCAGTACTTC CASRFTSGSRETQYF
TRBD1 - TRBJ1-1 TRBV3-1/TRBV3-2 TGTGCCAGCAGCCAAGCAGGGGGGAGGACTGAAGCTTTCTTT CASSQAGGRTEAFF
TRBD1 - TRBJ2-4 TRBV27 TGTGCCAGCAGTTTATCGGCGGACAGGGGGCTACTTTCGGGTAAAAACATTCAGTACTTC CASSLSADRGLLSGKNIQYF
- - TRBJ2-3 TRBV30 TGTGCCTGGAGTGCCCTGACTAGTTACCGCACAGATACGCAGTATTTT CAWSALTSYRTDTQYF
- - TRBJ1-6 TRBV18 TGTGCCAGCTCATCGGGGACGCCGGGGACTAGGGCCCTCCACTTT CASSSGTPGTRALHF
TRBD1 - TRBJ1-5 TRBV4-2 TGTGCCAGCAGCCAAGATGGCAGGGGGACCTGGAGCAATCAGCCCCAGCATTTT CASSQDGRGTWSNQPQHF
- - TRBJ1-2 TRBV30 TGTGCCTGGAGTGTACCTAGTGTTACCGGGGCGAGCTACACCTTC CAWSVPSVTGASYTF
TRBD1 - TRBJ2-5 TRBV7-9 TGTGCCAGCAGCCCTCCGACAGGGGGAAGAGAGACCCAGTACTTC CASSPPTGGRETQYF
- - TRBJ2-6 TRBV27 TGTGCCAGCAGTCCCTTGGGACGGTACTCTGGGGCCAACGTCCTGACTTTC CASSPLGRYSGANVLTF
- - TRBJ2-7 TRBV10-2 TGCGCCAGCAGTGGTTCGGGGGCGAACGAGCAGTACTTC CASSGSGANEQYF
- - TRBJ1-2 TRBV13 TGTGCCAGCAGCCCTTTCGGGGGGAATAACTATGGCTACACCTTC CASSPFGGNNYGYTF
- - TRBJ2-7 TRBV7-9 TGTGCCAGCAGCCCCGCCGGGGGCTACGAGCAGTACTTC CASSPAGGYEQYF
- - TRBJ2-2 TRBV29-1 TGCAGCGTTGGGGGGTCCGGGGAGCTGTTTTTT CSVGGSGELFF
- - TRBJ1-2 TRBV2 TGTGCCAGCAGGCAGACAGCCTCCTTGAGCTACACCTTC CASRQTASLSYTF
TRBD1 few TRBJ2-1 TRBV2 TGTGCCAGCAGTGTACGACAGGGGGCGGGAGGTGAGCAGTTCTTC CASSVRQGAGGEQFF
- - TRBJ1-3 TRBV5-1 TGCGCCAGCAGCTTGGCCGGGCAGGCTGGCGGTGACACCATATATTTT CASSLAGQAGGDTIYF
- few TRBJ1-1 TRBV4-2 TGTGCCAGCAGCCAGGACGGGAACACTGAAGCTTTCTTT CASSQDGNTEAFF
- few TRBJ1-2 TRBV27 TGTGCCAGCAGTTCCCCCCGAGGAGATGGCTACACCTTC CASSSPRGDGYTF
TRBD2 - TRBJ2-3 TRBV28 TGTGCCAGCACCTCGGGGCTAGCGGGAGGGCCCAGACCCGATACGCAGTATTTT CASTSGLAGGPRPDTQYF
- few TRBJ1-1 TRBV5-6 TGTGCCAGCAGCTTGCCCCCGGGGCCGCACACTGAAGCTTTCTTT CASSLPPGPHTEAFF
TRBD1 few TRBJ1-2 TRBV3-1/TRBV3-2 TGTGCCAGCAGCCAACAGGGGGCGTGGAACTATGGCTACACCTTC CASSQQGAWNYGYTF
- - TRBJ1-2 TRBV19 - CASKSFGPGSNYGYTF
- - TRBJ2-1 TRBV6-6 TGTGCCAGCAGTTACGGACCGGGTGGGCGCGATGAGCAGTTCTTC CASSYGPGGRDEQFF